Shown below are 21 T cell receptor beta chains from a single sample sequenced in a study of immune heterogeneity within non-small cell lung tumors. Bulk tumor genomic DNA (about 600 ng per sample) served as template. Multiple biopsies spaced far apart were taken from each primary tumor during surgery. Curative operations were performed on patients who had untreated, newly diagnosed non-small cell lung cancer. The authors amplified TCR beta CDR3 by multiplex PCR with 32 V and 13 J primers. Each CDR3 protein gets one entry after TCRdb re-called the multiplex PCR reads with MiXCR. The top ten clones hold under 5% of a sample with approximately 29,000 distinct CDR3 sequences, approximately 30% of them seen once. The sequencing input was lung tumor tissue. These receptors all come from a man aged 40-55 years with non-small cell lung cancer.

This clonotype showed up many times. J is TRBJ2-7 and V is TRBV5-1, with D possibly matching TRBD1 (6 bases). Trimming shortened V by 1 base and J by 3 bases, and 14 bases separated the two germline ends. CDR1 is SGHRS, CDR2 YFSETQ, per germline. The CDR3 contains 15 residues. For the CDR3, the DNA is TGCGCCAGCAGCTTGCAGGGGACCCCAGGCTACGAGCAGTACTTC. Protein product: CASSLQGTPGYEQYF. The full variable domain, its missing parts supplied by reference TRBV5-1 and TRBJ2-7, is KAGVTQTPRYLIKTRGQQVTLSCSPISGHRSVSWYQQTPGQGLQFLFEYFSETQRNKGNFPGRFSGRQFSNSRSEMNVSTLELGDSALYLCASSLQGTPGYEQYFGPGTRLTVT.

This clonotype was seen many times. CDR3 sequence (DNA): TGTGCCAGCAGCTCCGGACAGGGCACTGAAGCTTTCTTT. Protein sequence: CASSSGQGTEAFF. This sequence joins TRBV7-9 and TRBJ1-1; 8 positions agree with TRBD1. With V trimmed by 4 bases and J by 4 bases, 2 bases remained unmatched. The CDR3 is 13 amino acids. Germline V gene sequence: CDR1 SEHNR, CDR2 FQNEAQ (reference sequence).

Many counts were recorded for this clonotype. V usage is TRBV11-3 and J usage is TRBJ1-3, with D tentatively TRBD1 (5 bases). Germline V gene data show CDR1 as SGHNT and CDR2 as YENEEA. Trimming pared 5 bases from V and 0 bases from J, leaving 11 bases between. The CDR3 has 15 residues. The CDR3 sequence: CASSRDSYSGNTIYF. CDR3 nucleotides: TGTGCCAGCAGCCGAGACAGCTACTCTGGAAACACCATATATTTT.

The chain couples TRBV19 to TRBJ2-5; 12 bases fit TRBD2. The V segment lost 1 base and the J segment 4 bases; nucleotides outside the gene matches: 10. CDR3 size: 18 residues. The germline V gene encodes CDR1 LNHDA and CDR2 SQIVND (reference sequence). CDR3 bases: TGTGCCAGTAGTATAGCGGAGACTAGCGGGAGTGTCTTAGAGACCCAGTACTTC. Residues: CASSIAETSGSVLETQYF.

This clonotype was detected ten times or more. This chain connects TRBV11-3 to TRBJ2-7; no clear D. V lost 0 bases and J 7 bases, leaving 22 bases between the germline ends. This CDR3 has 17 amino acids. Germline lookup yields CDR1 SGHNT and CDR2 YENEEA. Written as DNA, the CDR3 is TGTGCCAGCAGCTTAGATCCAAGTCAAGCTAGTAGGTGGGAGCAGTACTTC. Translating gives CASSLDPSQASRWEQYF.

The CDR3 loop is CASSLAGRDRETQYF. For the CDR3, the DNA is TGTGCCAGCAGCTTGGCTGGCCGGGATCGAGAGACCCAGTACTTC. This sequence joins TRBV5-5 and TRBJ2-5; weak D call: TRBD2 (5 bases). The V gene lost 0 bases and the J gene lost 4 bases, with 13 bases spanning the gap. The CDR3 spans 15 residues. The germline V gene has CDR1 SGHKS and CDR2 YYEKEE (reference sequence).

The chain has TRBV5-8 and TRBJ1-6; D ambiguous. This CDR3 contains 11 residues. The germline gives CDR1 SGHTS, CDR2 YDEGEE. The V end was cut by 4 bases, the J end by 19 bases, with 15 bases between. The CDR3 loop reads CASSLLEIPHF. The CDR3 DNA follows: TGTGCCAGCAGCCTCCTTGAGATCCCTCACTTT.

About this clonotype: One base away lies a much larger clone, so this may be a sequencing read error. The rearrangement joins TRBV7-6 to TRBJ2-7; D is unclear. The CDR3 runs 15 residues. Germline CDR1 reads SGHVS; CDR2 reads FNYEAQ. V shed 4 bases and J shed 5 bases, with 18 bases lying between them. In DNA form, the CDR3 reads TGTGCCAGCAGCTCCCGCAGCAGCTGGAGTAACGAGCAGTACTTC. This codes for CASSSRSSWSNEQYF.

V gene TRBV6-1 combines with J gene TRBJ1-1; D possibly corresponds to TRBD1 (5 bases). Germline CDR1 is MNHNS and CDR2 is SASEGT. V lost 7 bases to trimming and J lost 8 bases, with 11 bases between them. The CDR3 length is 11 residues. The CDR3 region has the DNA TGTGCCAGCACTGGGGCCGGGGAAGCTTTCTTT. This gives the protein CASTGAGEAFF.

In this sample, this clonotype turned up once. This could be a read error, since a much larger clone is one nucleotide away. The gene calls are TRBV29-1 and TRBJ2-2; 7 nucleotides align to TRBD2. Trimming removed 0 bases from V and 7 bases from J; junction bases left unmatched: 11. Germline CDR1 reads SQVTM; CDR2 reads ANQGSEA. This CDR3 is built from 16 residues. CDR3 region: CSVEDPAGDWVGELFF. The CDR3 DNA sequence: TGCAGCGTTGAAGATCCCGCGGGAGACTGGGTCGGGGAGCTGTTTTTT.

The chain links TRBV4-1 to TRBJ2-1; 12 positions match TRBD2. This CDR3 spans 16 amino acids. V lost 4 bases and J lost 6; bases outside the gene matches: 7. Germline assignment: CDR1 MGHRA and CDR2 YSYEKL. This chain's CDR3 is CASSRSLAGGANEQFF. The CDR3 coding sequence is TGCGCCAGCAGCCGCTCTCTAGCGGGAGGGGCCAATGAGCAGTTCTTC.

V is TRBV12-3 or TRBV12-4 and J is TRBJ1-1; no definite D call. Trimming left V 5 bases short and J 3 bases short, with 4 bases between. This CDR3 is built from 11 residues. Here the CDR3 DNA reads TGTGCCAGCAGTGGGTACACTGAAGCTTTCTTT. This translates into CASSGYTEAFF.

There are a few counts of this clonotype. This may stem from a read error, because a much larger clone lies one nucleotide away. This chain uses TRBV6-2 or TRBV6-3 with TRBJ2-7; possibly TRBD1 for D (5 bases). The germline gives CDR1 MNHEY, CDR2 SVGEGT. The CDR3 runs to 14 residues. CDR3 DNA sequence: TGTGCCAGCAGTCAAATGGACACCTCCTACGAGCAGTGCTTC. Residues: CASSQMDTSYEQCF.

This clonotype was recorded many times. The chain carries TRBV18 and TRBJ1-6; no definite D call. With 4 bases removed from V and 5 bases from J, the gap between germline ends came to 9 bases. CDR1 KGHSH and CDR2 LQKENI come from the germline V gene. CDR3 length equals 14 residues. The CDR3 protein is CASSRDTHNSPLHF. The CDR3 bases are TGTGCCAGCTCACGAGATACCCATAATTCACCCCTCCACTTT.

This clonotype was counted at least ten times. The V and J genes are TRBV2 and TRBJ1-1; TRBD1 is a possible D gene (5 bases). Germline V gives CDR1 SNHLY, CDR2 FYNNEI. The CDR3 runs to 13 residues. V gave up 8 bases and J gave up 4 bases, with 14 bases separating them. CDR3 sequence reads: CASDKYGGTEAFF. CDR3 DNA: TGTGCCAGCGATAAATACGGGGGCACTGAAGCTTTCTTT.

On this clonotype itself: A much larger clonotype is one base distant, so this may be a read error. V is TRBV27 and J is TRBJ2-7, with D possibly being TRBD1 (5 bases). Trimming took 0 bases from V and 2 from J, leaving 17 bases between them. The CDR3 consists of 17 residues. The germline V gene encodes CDR1 MNHEY and CDR2 SMNVEV (reference sequence). This chain's CDR3 is CASSLSRAGRGAYEQYF. CDR3 nucleotide sequence: TGTGCCAGCAGTTTATCCAGGGCTGGTAGAGGCGCCTACGAGCAGTACTTC.

About this clonotype itself: A single base separates this from a much larger clone, so it may be a read error. The J gene is TRBJ2-2, the V gene TRBV19; possibly TRBD1 for D (6 bases). Germline V CDR1 and CDR2: LNHDA, SQIVND (reference sequence). The CDR3 has 16 amino acids. CDR3 loop: CASSPRQVPNTAELFF. DNA for the CDR3: TGTGCCAGTAGTCCCCGACAGGTTCCGAACACCGCGGAGCTGTTTTTT.

The chain carries TRBV14 and TRBJ2-3, with a tentative D call TRBD2 (5 bases). The CDR3 is made up of 17 amino acids. Germline V CDR1 and CDR2: SGHDN, FVKESK. V lost 5 bases to trimming and J lost 0 bases, with 18 bases between them. The CDR3 nucleotides are TGTGCCAGCAGCGTACGCAGACTACCCGGTAGCACAGATACGCAGTATTTT. Translated: CASSVRRLPGSTDTQYF.

CDR3 in amino acids: CASTQASTYEQYF. The CDR3 bases are TGTGCCAGCACACAGGCGAGTACCTACGAGCAGTACTTC. The rearrangement links TRBV6-1 to TRBJ2-7, with TRBD1 as a possible D gene (5 bases). CDR3 length equals 13 residues. Germline assignment: CDR1 MNHNS and CDR2 SASEGT. The V end lost 7 bases, the J end lost 2 bases, and 12 bases lay between the germline ends.

Comment on this clonotype: Since the CDR3 does not end with the conserved phenylalanine or tryptophan, this likely comes from a read error. The chain recombines TRBV11-2 with TRBJ1-2; no definite D call. The V end lost 5 bases, the J end lost 4 bases, and 14 bases lay between the germline ends. Germline CDR1 SGHAT, CDR2 FQNNGV. The CDR3 sequence is 14 residues long. The CDR3: CASSLPQLAYGYTL. CDR3 bases: TGTGCCAGCAGCCTACCTCAACTAGCCTATGGCTACACCCTC.

This clonotype was seen a handful of times. J is TRBJ1-1 and V is TRBV11-3; D call uncertain. CDR1 and CDR2 (germline): SGHNT, YENEEA. CDR3 length equals 14 residues. V shed 1 base and J shed 0 bases, with 6 bases lying between them. The CDR3 DNA is TGTGCCAGCAGCTTAGGTCGGATGAACACTGAAGCTTTCTTT. This gives the protein CASSLGRMNTEAFF.